This section outlines one TCR beta chain sequence together with its context. It lacks a known antigen. No base qualities exist here, and no much larger clone lies one base off it. Genomic DNA was extracted from sorted cells for sequencing of the TCRbeta CDR3 region. The immunoSEQ Assay was used to sequence the TCRbeta CDR3 regions. The table comes from immuneACCESS by way of TCRdb, which keeps in-frame sequences with V and J called. Part of the clones is missing from these tables; in studies checked, under half for an unresolved V gene and the rest for unknown reasons. Recorded for this sample are about 71,000 clones; 86% of them occurred a single time. The ten largest clones add up to less than 1.1% of the sample. Patients with a history of autoimmune disease or receiving systemic immunosuppression were excluded from the trial. Peripheral blood for TCR sequencing was collected from all dose cohorts at baseline, on cycle 4 day 1, and on cycle 7 day 1. The samples were drawn from a first-in-human, open-label, multicenter phase I dose-escalation trial of ivuxolimab. Adults with locally advanced or metastatic head and neck squamous cell, hepatocellular, melanoma or renal cell carcinoma were enrolled in the trial. Before TCR sequencing, CD4+ T cells and CD8+ T cells were sorted from peripheral blood as separate populations.

The entry originates in a study of OX40 agonist ivuxolimab in advanced cancers. About the full investigation: Ivuxolimab was a fully human IgG2 agonistic monoclonal antibody targeting the costimulatory receptor OX40 (CD134). Intravenous ivuxolimab was administered to patients every 2 weeks at six dose levels: 0.01, 0.1, 0.3, 1.5, 3 and 10 mg/kg. Of the roughly 51 dose-escalation patients, hepatocellular carcinoma was present in approximately 20, melanoma in roughly 15, renal cell carcinoma in 9 and head and neck cancer in 9. In the dose-escalation cohort, 65% to 90% of patients were male, and the mean age was approximately 60 years, with a range of roughly 20 to 79. Prior anti-PD-1, anti-PD-L1 or anti-CTLA-4 therapy was permitted, and checkpoint inhibitors had been received by about 37% of dose-escalation patients. Partial responses occurred in three dose-escalation patients: two with cutaneous melanoma and one with hepatocellular carcinoma. Peripheral TCRbeta sequencing aimed to test whether ivuxolimab altered TCR sequence diversity and caused clonal T-cell expansion. The paper reports the monotherapy dose-escalation portion (N of about 50 patients) of the phase I ivuxolimab trial.

Findings and caveats that apply to the study as a whole: On average, CD8+ T cells showed more expanded clones than CD4+ T cells after ivuxolimab. The antigen specificity of the peripheral T cells that underwent clonal expansion was not determined. Low levels of normalized T-cell clonal expansion were also shown by some nonresponding patients. In the 0.1-3.0 mg/kg groups, partial responders were among the patients with the lowest normalized peripheral clonal expansion, particularly in CD8+ T cells. At doses of 0.1 to 3.0 mg/kg, clonal expansion of both CD4+ and CD8+ T cells in blood was seen between baseline and week 6.

Counted from cysteine to phenylalanine, this CDR3 has 14 amino acids. Left in the record is the CDR3 DNA by itself, 42 bases read in frame from the first base. The V end loses 4 bases and the J end loses 1 base, and a stretch of 11 bases separates them. From a lookup of the germline V gene, CDR1 and CDR2 are SGHRS and YFSETQ. The chain links TRBV5-1 with TRBJ1-1; 5 matching bases give a weak D call of TRBD1. Specimen: CD4+ or CD8+ T cells sorted from blood, collected in a trial of the OX40 agonist ivuxolimab. The receptor's source is an adult with an advanced solid tumor such as melanoma, head and neck, liver or kidney cancer. DNA sequence: TGCGCCAGCAGCCCCCTGGGGGGGAACACTGAAGCTTTCTTT. The resulting protein is CASSPLGGNTEAFF.